These 22 T cell receptor beta chains were all obtained from the same sample, sequenced in a study of beta chain features in type 1 diabetes listed by TCRdb under 2018. General findings and caveats noted by the study authors: Type 1 diabetes patients showed a moderate but significant shortening of TCRB CDR3 length in all four CD4+ subsets.

Antigens for these TCRs are unknown. Library preparation used the immunoSEQ multiplex PCR assay. All of the isolated RNA was reverse transcribed with the High Capacity cDNA Reverse Transcription Kit, so expressed TCRB transcripts were sequenced. The table was pulled from immuneACCESS by TCRdb, which kept in-frame rearrangements only. Such tables lose some clones; where checked, under half of the loss comes from unresolved V genes, and the rest has no known cause. Counted in this sample were around 180,000 clones; around 8% of them appeared once. The top ten constitute more than 0.75% of the sample. Sequencing was carried out using central memory CD4+ T cells from blood. These receptors originate from a middle-aged woman with type 1 diabetes.

This chain joins TRBV4-1 and TRBJ2-7, with 10 bases identical to TRBD1. The CDR3 is 16 residues long. V was clipped by 4 bases and J by 3 bases; unmatched bases: 9. Germline CDR1 MGHRA, CDR2 YSYEKL. The CDR3 region is CASSPPSGTGDYEQYF. The DNA of the CDR3 is TGCGCCAGCAGCCCTCCGTCGGGGACAGGGGACTACGAGCAGTACTTC.

The V gene is TRBV5-4, the J gene TRBJ2-1; TRBD2 matches at 15 bases. Trimming cost V 4 bases and J 6 bases; bases outside gene matches: 2. CDR3 size: 15 residues. CDR1 SGHNT and CDR2 YYREEE come from the germline V gene (reference sequence). In nucleotides, the CDR3 is TGTGCCAGCAGCCGGACTAGCGGGAGGGCCAATGAGCAGTTCTTC. Translation: CASSRTSGRANEQFF.

This clone was found once. The chain employs TRBV5-1 and TRBJ2-5; 9 positions match TRBD1. The germline V gene has CDR1 SGHRS and CDR2 YFSETQ. The CDR3 length is 16 residues. V gave up 0 bases and J gave up 4 bases; unmatched junction bases: 7. CDR3 nucleotide sequence: TGCGCCAGCAGCTTGGGGGGACAGGGATCGGGAGAGACCCAGTACTTC. It encodes CASSLGGQGSGETQYF.

Comment on this clone: A much bigger clone sits one base away, suggesting this may be a read error. The gene calls are TRBV5-1 and TRBJ1-6, with D tentatively TRBD1 (6 bases). This CDR3 contains 14 residues. CDR1 and CDR2 (germline): SGHRS, YFSETQ. V shed 0 bases and J shed 10 bases, with 11 bases lying between them. CDR3: CASSLDRVGSPLHF. The CDR3 DNA is TGCGCCAGCAGCTTGGACAGGGTCGGCTCACCCCTCCACTTT.

This clone was counted a few times. The CDR3 spells CASRPRGMGETQYF. CDR3 bases: TGTGCCAGCCGACCTAGGGGGATGGGAGAGACCCAGTACTTC. The chain has TRBV5-4 and TRBJ2-5; D perhaps matches TRBD1 (6 bases). This CDR3 contains 14 residues. Trimming cost V 7 bases and J 4 bases, with 17 bases left between them. Germline V gene lookup returns CDR1 SGHNT and CDR2 YYREEE (reference sequence).

This clone was counted between two and nine times. V gene TRBV2 combines with J gene TRBJ1-5, with unresolved D. The V end lost 10 bases, the J end lost 5 bases, and 15 bases lay between the germline ends. Germline CDR1 and CDR2: SNHLY and FYNNEI. The CDR3 has 13 amino acids. The CDR3 sequence is CANSREPHQPQHF. The CDR3, as DNA: TGTGCCAACTCCCGGGAACCACATCAGCCCCAGCATTTT.

Regarding this clone: Its ends do not fully match the called genes, so a read error is possible. The gene calls are TRBV7-9 and TRBJ2-1; TRBD1 agrees at 7 bases. The CDR3 is 13 residues long. Germline CDR1 reads SEHNR; CDR2 reads FQNEAQ (reference sequence). CDR3 bases: TGTGCCAGCAACTTAGACAGGGTGGGGTCGAAGTTCTTC. Protein: CASNLDRVGSKFF.

This clone appeared a few times. V and J are TRBV25-1 and TRBJ2-5; 8 nucleotides align to TRBD1. The V gene's germline CDR1 is MGHDK and CDR2 SYGVNS. Unmatched junction bases numbered 4, after V lost 3 bases and J lost 4 bases. The CDR3 has 14 residues. The chain's CDR3 is CASSEGQVIETQYF. In DNA form, the CDR3 reads TGTGCCAGCAGTGAGGGACAGGTAATAGAGACCCAGTACTTC.

This chain uses TRBV6-1 with TRBJ2-7; possible D gene TRBD1, 5 bases. The CDR3 extends over 13 amino acids. Between the trimmed V and J ends, which lost 1 base and 4 bases, there was a span of 8 bases. From germline, CDR1 is MNHNS and CDR2 SASEGT. The CDR3 protein is CASSEEAGYEQYF. The DNA of the CDR3 is TGTGCCAGCAGTGAAGAGGCAGGGTACGAGCAGTACTTC.

This clone came up many times. The V and J genes are TRBV15 and TRBJ1-5; TRBD1 is a possible D gene (5 bases). Between the trimmed V and J ends, which lost 0 bases and 4 bases, there was a span of 16 bases. The CDR3 extends over 17 amino acids. The germline V gene has CDR1 LNHNV and CDR2 YYDKDF (reference sequence). The CDR3 loop is CATSRDPPTGGNQPQHF. CDR3 sequence (DNA): TGTGCCACCAGCAGAGACCCCCCTACCGGGGGGAATCAGCCCCAGCATTTT.

In this sample, this clone turned up a few times. J is TRBJ1-5 and V is TRBV4-2; no reliable D call. The CDR3 runs to 16 residues. CDR1 LGHNA and CDR2 YNFKEQ come from the germline V gene. V was cut by 0 bases and J by 3 bases, with 12 bases left in between. CDR3 loop: CASSQEAWGDNQPQHF. For the CDR3, the DNA is TGTGCCAGCAGCCAAGAAGCGTGGGGAGACAATCAGCCCCAGCATTTT.

This clone was seen more than once but under ten times. The rearrangement joins TRBV9 to TRBJ2-5; 10 nucleotides agree with TRBD2. CDR1 and CDR2 (germline): SGDLS, YYNGEE. CDR3 length equals 15 residues. V was pared by 3 bases and J by 5 bases, with 7 bases of the junction left unmatched. The CDR3 region has the DNA TGTGCCAGCAGCGATCTAGCGGGAGTTCGGGAGACCCAGTACTTC. The encoded protein is CASSDLAGVRETQYF. The full variable domain, rest sourced from reference TRBV9 and TRBJ2-5, is DSGVTQTPKHLITATGQRVTLRCSPRSGDLSVYWYQQSLDQGLQFLIQYYNGEERAKGNILERFSAQQFPDLHSELNLSSLELGDSALYFCASSDLAGVRETQYFGPGTRLLVL.

This chain joins TRBV7-6 and TRBJ2-3, with a tentative D call TRBD1 (6 bases). The CDR3 loop spans 15 amino acids. Per germline, CDR1 SGHVS and CDR2 FNYEAQ. V shed 4 bases and J shed 1 base, with 12 bases lying between them. CDR3 DNA sequence: TGTGCCAGCAGCTCACGGGACACCGGCACAGATACGCAGTATTTT. The encoded protein is CASSSRDTGTDTQYF.

The rearrangement joins TRBV11-2 to TRBJ2-5; D is undetermined. The length of the CDR3 is 15 residues. V lost 5 bases and J lost 2, with 15 bases in between. Germline CDR1 reads SGHAT; CDR2 reads FQNNGV. DNA for the CDR3: TGTGCCAGCAGCAAGAGTAGAGTTTCACAAGAGACCCAGTACTTC. It translates to CASSKSRVSQETQYF.

This clone turned up a few times. The rearrangement joins TRBV28 to TRBJ1-2; D is unclear. V gave up 8 bases and J gave up 6 bases, with 10 bases separating them. CDR1 is MDHEN and CDR2 is SYDVKM in the germline V gene. The CDR3 totals 11 residues. DNA of the CDR3: TGTGCCAGCTGGGCCTTCAATGGCTACACCTTC. This sequence encodes CASWAFNGYTF.

This clone showed up just a few times. Other DNA sequences in the same sample also yield this CDR3. The V and J genes are TRBV27 and TRBJ1-2; weak D call: TRBD1 (6 bases). The CDR3 length is 14 residues. The germline gives CDR1 MNHEY, CDR2 SMNVEV (reference sequence). Trimming shortened V by 6 bases and J by 3 bases, and 14 bases separated the two germline ends. This CDR3 reads CASRLQGNYYGYTF. In DNA, the CDR3 is TGTGCCAGCAGGTTGCAGGGGAATTACTATGGCTACACCTTC.

J is TRBJ2-6 and V is TRBV5-1; D may be TRBD2 (6 bases). Germline-derived CDR1 and CDR2 are SGHRS and YFSETQ. This CDR3 contains 16 residues. Trimming took 1 base from V and 0 from J, leaving 8 bases between them. Here the CDR3 DNA reads TGCGCCAGCAGCTTGTCCGGGAGCTCTGGGGCCAACGTCCTGACTTTC. Translating it yields CASSLSGSSGANVLTF.

In this sample, this clone turned up a few times. The chain is built from TRBV27 and TRBJ1-4; the match to TRBD1 covers 7 bases. Germline lookup yields CDR1 MNHEY and CDR2 SMNVEV (reference sequence). The V and J ends lost 5 bases and 3 bases, in that order; junction bases with no gene match: 6. This CDR3 has 15 amino acids. The CDR3: CASSPRQGPNEKLFF. Here the CDR3 DNA reads TGTGCCAGCAGTCCTCGACAGGGACCTAATGAAAAACTGTTTTTT.

This clone has a handful of counts. The chain couples TRBV28 to TRBJ1-2, with TRBD1 matching 7 bases. Germline V gives CDR1 MDHEN, CDR2 SYDVKM. Germline trimming cut 9 bases from V and 6 bases from J; bases unmatched to any gene: 10. The CDR3 sequence is 13 residues long. The CDR3 DNA follows: TGTGCCAGTCTAGGTGAGACAGGGAATGGCTACACCTTC. As protein: CASLGETGNGYTF.

This clone was found a few times. The J gene is TRBJ2-3, the V gene TRBV7-3, with unresolved D. The CDR3 totals 15 residues. The V and J ends lost 1 base and 0 bases respectively, with 8 bases between them. Germline-derived CDR1 and CDR2 are SGHTA and FQGTGA. The CDR3 DNA reads TGTGCCAGCAGCTTAAGGGCTTCCAGCACAGATACGCAGTATTTT. It yields the protein CASSLRASSTDTQYF.

This clone has a count of ten or more. The gene calls are TRBV7-9 and TRBJ2-7; 12 nucleotides match TRBD1. Germline CDR1 is SEHNR and CDR2 is FQNEAQ (reference sequence). The V segment lost 2 bases and the J segment 6 bases; nucleotides outside the gene matches: 11. This CDR3 comprises 17 residues. As DNA, the CDR3 is TGTGCCAGCAGCTTATATGTTGGCCGGGACAGGGGGCTCGAGCAGTACTTC. Protein sequence: CASSLYVGRDRGLEQYF.

This clone showed up just a few times. The V gene is TRBV10-2, the J gene TRBJ2-7, with TRBD2 matching over 11 bases. V lost 7 bases and J lost 0; bases outside the gene matches: 14. This CDR3 is built from 18 residues. Germline V lookup: CDR1 WSHSY, CDR2 SAAADI. The CDR3 loop reads CASNPGPLTSGASYEQYF. CDR3 sequence (DNA): TGCGCCAGCAATCCGGGACCCCTGACTAGCGGGGCCTCCTACGAGCAGTACTTC.